These T cell receptor beta chains were read from a single sample in a study of cytomegalovirus exposure and HLA in healthy donors. This table comes from immunoSEQ multiplex PCR, and its TCRdb copy is limited to in-frame clones, with some not included. Of about 200,000 clones listed, roughly 80% are singletons. Sequenced input: PBMCs. The receptors stem from a man aged 35-49 years in good health and CMV-seronegative. CDR3s include the opening cysteine and the closing phenylalanine or tryptophan. D genes are given only for firm matches. Clone size appears in some rows only: once, few, many, or a class for an expanded clone.

few,TRBV9,NA,TRBJ1-1,TGTGCCAGCAGCTCCGCTAGGGGCGGGGAAACTGAAGCTTTCTTT,CASSSARGGETEAFF
NA,TRBV19,TRBD2,TRBJ2-1,TGTGCCAGTCGAAGGCCGGGAGGGCCTGGGAATGAGCAGTTCTTC,CASRRPGGPGNEQFF
few,TRBV7-2,TRBD1,TRBJ1-1,TGTGCCAGCAGCGTAGGGACAGGGCGGGCATCTGAAGCTTTCTTT,CASSVGTGRASEAFF
NA,TRBV27,NA,TRBJ2-7,TGTGCCAGCAGTCCCCAGGGGGGTCCCTACGAGCAGTACTTC,CASSPQGGPYEQYF
NA,TRBV2,TRBD1,TRBJ2-3,TGTGCCAGCAGTGTGGACCGATCGTACAGGGGGTCCACAGATACGCAGTATTTT,CASSVDRSYRGSTDTQYF
NA,TRBV29-1,NA,TRBJ2-1,TGCAGCGTCGAACCCTCTACGGTGTATGAGCAGTTCTTC,CSVEPSTVYEQFF
few,TRBV10-3,TRBD1,TRBJ1-1,TGTGCCATCAGTGGAACAGGGGTTGAAGCTTTCTTT,CAISGTGVEAFF
once,TRBV7-6,TRBD2,TRBJ2-1,TGTGCCAGCAGCTTAGGTGTCGGGGGGTCTAGGAATGAGCAGTTCTTC,CASSLGVGGSRNEQFF
NA,TRBV11-2,NA,TRBJ2-7,TGTGCCAGCAGCTTAGGCTGGGGGGGGGCACCTCGCTACGAGCAGTACTTC,CASSLGWGGAPRYEQYF
NA,TRBV11-2,NA,TRBJ2-1,TGTGCCAGCAGCTTGGGGTGGGGGGTGGATGGGAATGAGCAGTTCTTC,CASSLGWGVDGNEQFF
NA,TRBV2,TRBD1,TRBJ2-7,TGTGCCAGCAAGGACGGGACAGGGGGCAGATGGGGCTACGAGCAGTACTTC,CASKDGTGGRWGYEQYF
NA,TRBV4-1,TRBD1,TRBJ2-7,TGCGCCAGCAGCGTTTTCGGACAGGCCTACGAGCAGTACTTC,CASSVFGQAYEQYF
NA,TRBV18,TRBD1,TRBJ2-4,TGTGCCAGCTCACCCCAGGGGACAGTTAACATTCAGTACTTC,CASSPQGTVNIQYF
once,TRBV6-1,NA,TRBJ2-7,TGTGCCAGCAGGAGACAGACCTACGAGCAGTACTTC,CASRRQTYEQYF
NA,TRBV4-3,TRBD1,TRBJ1-6,TGCGCCAGCCGTTTTCGACAGGGTGATAATTCACCCCTCCACTTT,CASRFRQGDNSPLHF
NA,TRBV7-9,NA,TRBJ1-1,TGTGCCAGCAGCTTAGCCGGGACATTGAACACTGAAGCTTCCTTT,CASSLAGTLNTEASF